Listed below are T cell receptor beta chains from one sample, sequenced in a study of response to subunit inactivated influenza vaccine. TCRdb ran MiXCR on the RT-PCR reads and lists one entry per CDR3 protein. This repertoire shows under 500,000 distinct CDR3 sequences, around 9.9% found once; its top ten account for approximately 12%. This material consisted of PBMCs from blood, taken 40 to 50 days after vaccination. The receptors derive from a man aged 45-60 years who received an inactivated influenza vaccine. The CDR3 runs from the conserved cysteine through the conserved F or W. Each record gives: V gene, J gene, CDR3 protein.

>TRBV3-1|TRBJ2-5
CASSQEGSYQETQYF
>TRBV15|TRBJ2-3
CATSRDTYGADTQYF
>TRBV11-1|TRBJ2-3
CASSLAGTSGDTQYF
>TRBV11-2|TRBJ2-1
CASSYRDRGVNEQFF
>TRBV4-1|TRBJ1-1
CASSLPTGGITEAFF
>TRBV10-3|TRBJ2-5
CAISEGVGGETQYF
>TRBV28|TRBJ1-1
CASSGQGALGTEAFF
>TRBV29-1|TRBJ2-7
CSVWTVSYEQYF
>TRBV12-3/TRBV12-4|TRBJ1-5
CASSPRDSRPNQPQHF
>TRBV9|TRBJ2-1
CASSVLANYNEQFF
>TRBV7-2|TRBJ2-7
CASSLAGTLSYEQYF
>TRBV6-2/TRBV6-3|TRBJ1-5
CASSFKGNQPQHF
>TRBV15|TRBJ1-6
CATSRARVHSPLHF
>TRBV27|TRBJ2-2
CASKVGTALNTGELFF
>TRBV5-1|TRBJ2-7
CASSLSGQGSYEQYF
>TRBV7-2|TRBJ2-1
CASSPGTSPYNEQFF
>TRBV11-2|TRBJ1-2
CASSRVDRGRYTF
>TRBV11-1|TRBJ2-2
CASSLSRLAGAGELFF
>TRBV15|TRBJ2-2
CATSRDDTGELFF
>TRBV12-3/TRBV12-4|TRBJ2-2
CASSSAGGNTGELFF
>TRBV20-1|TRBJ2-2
CSARSFGRNTGELFF
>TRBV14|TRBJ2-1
CASSQVRLEQFF
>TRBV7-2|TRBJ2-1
CASSLLQATEQFF
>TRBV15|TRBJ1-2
CATSRDHGTAYGYTF
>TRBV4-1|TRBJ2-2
CASSPVHLNTGELFF
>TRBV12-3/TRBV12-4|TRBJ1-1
CASSPAEGGWNTEAFF
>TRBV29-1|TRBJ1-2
CSVPPIRGYYGYTF
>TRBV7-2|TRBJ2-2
CASSPSGSGRAGELFF
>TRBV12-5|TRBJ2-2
CASGTAGTRSTGELFF
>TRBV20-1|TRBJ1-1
CSAPERGGTEAFF
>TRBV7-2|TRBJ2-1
CASSLGGQGSNEQFF
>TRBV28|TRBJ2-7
CASNPGAVSYEQYF
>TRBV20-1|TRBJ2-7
CSARDRSNYEQYF
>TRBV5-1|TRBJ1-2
CASSWGQGANYGYTF
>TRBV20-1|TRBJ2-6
CSAPWVSGANVLTF
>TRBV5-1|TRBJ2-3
CARSFYKSTDTQYF
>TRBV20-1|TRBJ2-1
CSARDHDRYNEQFF
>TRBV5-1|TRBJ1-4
CASSRETVAIDEKLFF
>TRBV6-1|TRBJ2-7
CASSVTGRRSSYEQYF
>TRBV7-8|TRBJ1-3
CASSQRTASGNTIYF
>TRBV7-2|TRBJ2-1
CASSVGLANNEQFF
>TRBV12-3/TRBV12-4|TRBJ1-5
CASSYSQSQPQHF
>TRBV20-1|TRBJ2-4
CSAATLAKNIQYF
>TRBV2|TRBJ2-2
CASSERLAGPGELFF
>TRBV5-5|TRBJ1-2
CASSSKGQTTNYGYTF
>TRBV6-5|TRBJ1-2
CASSYWFGTNYGYTF
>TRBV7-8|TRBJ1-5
CASSLGSAGVSNQPQHF
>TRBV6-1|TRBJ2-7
CASRSGTGGFEQYF
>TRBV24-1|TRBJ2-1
CATSAWTSRSYNEQFF
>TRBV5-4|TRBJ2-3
CASSLGGGRKGWTDTQYF